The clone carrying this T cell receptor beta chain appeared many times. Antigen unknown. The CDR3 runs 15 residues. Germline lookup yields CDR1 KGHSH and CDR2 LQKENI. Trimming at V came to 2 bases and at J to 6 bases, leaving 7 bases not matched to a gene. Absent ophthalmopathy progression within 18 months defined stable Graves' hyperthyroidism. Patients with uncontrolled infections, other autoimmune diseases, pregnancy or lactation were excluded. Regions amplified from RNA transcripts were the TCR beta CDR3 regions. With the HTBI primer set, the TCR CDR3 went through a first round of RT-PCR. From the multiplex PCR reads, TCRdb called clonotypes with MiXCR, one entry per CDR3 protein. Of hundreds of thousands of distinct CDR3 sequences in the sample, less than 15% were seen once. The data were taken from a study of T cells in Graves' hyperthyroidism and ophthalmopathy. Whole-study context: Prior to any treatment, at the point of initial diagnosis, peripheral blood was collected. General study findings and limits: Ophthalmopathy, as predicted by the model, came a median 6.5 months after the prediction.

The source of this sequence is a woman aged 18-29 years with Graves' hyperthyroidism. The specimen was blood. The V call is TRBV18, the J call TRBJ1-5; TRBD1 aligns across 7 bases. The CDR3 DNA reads TGTGCCAGCTCACCATGGGAGGGGGCCAGTCAGCCCCAGCATTTT. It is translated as CASSPWEGASQPQHF.